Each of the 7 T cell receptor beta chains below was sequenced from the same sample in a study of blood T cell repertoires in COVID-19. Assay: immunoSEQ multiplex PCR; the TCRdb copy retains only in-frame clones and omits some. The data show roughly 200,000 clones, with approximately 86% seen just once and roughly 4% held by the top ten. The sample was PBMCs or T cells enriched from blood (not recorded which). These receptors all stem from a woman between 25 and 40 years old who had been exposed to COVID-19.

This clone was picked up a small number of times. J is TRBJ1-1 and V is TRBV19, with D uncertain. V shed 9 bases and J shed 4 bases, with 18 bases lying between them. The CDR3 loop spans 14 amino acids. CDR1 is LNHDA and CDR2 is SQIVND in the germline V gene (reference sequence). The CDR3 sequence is CASQPFLSGTEAFF. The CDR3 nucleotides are TGTGCCAGCCAGCCTTTTTTATCGGGCACTGAAGCTTTCTTT.

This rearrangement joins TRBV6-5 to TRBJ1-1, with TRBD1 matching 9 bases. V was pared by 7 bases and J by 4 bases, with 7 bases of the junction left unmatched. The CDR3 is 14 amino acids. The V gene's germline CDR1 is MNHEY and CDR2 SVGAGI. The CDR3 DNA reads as TGTGCCAGCAAATACAGGGGGCGCGGCACTGAAGCTTTCTTT. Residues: CASKYRGRGTEAFF.

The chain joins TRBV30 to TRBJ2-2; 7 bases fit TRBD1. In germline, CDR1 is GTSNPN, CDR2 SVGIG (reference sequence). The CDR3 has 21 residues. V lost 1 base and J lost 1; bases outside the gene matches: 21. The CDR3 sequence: CAWSGPLWDQGVLWNTGELFF. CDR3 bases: TGTGCCTGGAGTGGGCCCCTTTGGGACCAGGGGGTCTTGTGGAACACCGGGGAGCTGTTTTTT.

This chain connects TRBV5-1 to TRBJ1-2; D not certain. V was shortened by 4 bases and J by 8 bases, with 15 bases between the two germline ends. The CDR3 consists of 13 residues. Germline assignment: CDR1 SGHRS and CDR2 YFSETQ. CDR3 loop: CASSLGRARGYTF. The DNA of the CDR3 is TGCGCCAGCAGCCTGGGGAGGGCGAGGGGCTACACCTTC. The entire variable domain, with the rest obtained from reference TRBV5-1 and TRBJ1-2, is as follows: KAGVTQTPRYLIKTRGQQVTLSCSPISGHRSVSWYQQTPGQGLQFLFEYFSETQRNKGNFPGRFSGRQFSNSRSEMNVSTLELGDSALYLCASSLGRARGYTFGSGTRLTVV.

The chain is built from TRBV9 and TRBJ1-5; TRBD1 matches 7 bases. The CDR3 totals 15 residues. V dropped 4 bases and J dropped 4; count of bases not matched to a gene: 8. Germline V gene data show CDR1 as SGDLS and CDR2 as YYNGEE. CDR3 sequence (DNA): TGTGCCAGCAGCACCCGACAGGGTGGAAATCAGCCCCAGCATTTT. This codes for CASSTRQGGNQPQHF.

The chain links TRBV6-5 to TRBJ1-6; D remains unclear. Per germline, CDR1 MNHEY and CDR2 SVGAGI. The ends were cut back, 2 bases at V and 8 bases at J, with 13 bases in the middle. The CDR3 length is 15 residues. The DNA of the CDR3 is TGTGCCAGCAGTTACAAGCCCCCGGTGCATTCACCCCTCCACTTT. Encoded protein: CASSYKPPVHSPLHF.

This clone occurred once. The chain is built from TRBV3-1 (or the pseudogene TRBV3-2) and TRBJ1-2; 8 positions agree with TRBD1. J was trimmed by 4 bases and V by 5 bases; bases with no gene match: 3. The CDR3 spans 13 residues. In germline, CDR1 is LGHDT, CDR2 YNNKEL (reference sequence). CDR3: CASSGGQGYGYTF. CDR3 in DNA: TGTGCCAGCAGCGGCGGACAGGGCTATGGCTACACCTTC.